The rows below give T cell receptor beta chains drawn from one sample of a study of T cell responses to AZD1222 COVID-19 vaccine. The data were produced by immunoSEQ multiplex PCR, yet TCRdb's version contains in-frame clones alone and is incomplete. This sample has around 120,000 clones, with under 95% found just once. This material consisted of peripheral blood, taken 28 days after the second AZD1222 dose. These receptors were obtained from an adult who received the AZD1222 COVID-19 vaccine. CDR3s include the opening cysteine and the closing phenylalanine or tryptophan. A D gene is named only where the DNA matches it firmly.

>TRBV7-2|14|TRBJ2-2|-
TGTGCCAGCAGCTATCGGGCGAACACCGGGGAGCTGTTTTTT
CASSYRANTGELFF
>TRBV7-2|15|TRBJ2-7|TRBD1
TGTGCCAGCAGCGAAGGGACAGGGGAGGGCTACGAGCAGTACTTC
CASSEGTGEGYEQYF
>TRBV15|15|TRBJ2-7|TRBD1
TGTGCCACCAGCACTGCCGGGACAGGGCCCAACGAGCAGTACTTC
CATSTAGTGPNEQYF
>TRBV27|15|TRBJ2-5|-
TGTGCCAGCAGTTTTTGGGCGACCTCGGGGGAGACCCAGTACTTC
CASSFWATSGETQYF
>TRBV18|16|TRBJ2-5|TRBD2
TGTGCCAGCTCCGGACTAGCGGGAGGGCCGGGGGAGACCCAGTACTTC
CASSGLAGGPGETQYF
>TRBV4-3|16|TRBJ1-6|TRBD1
TGCGCCAGCAGCCAAGAAACATACAGGGGTAATTCACCCCTCCACTTT
CASSQETYRGNSPLHF
>TRBV7-2|16|TRBJ1-2|-
TGTGCCAGCAGCTTAGTGGTCGGGGGACACAACTATGGCTACACCTTC
CASSLVVGGHNYGYTF
>TRBV6-5|15|TRBJ1-4|TRBD1
TGTGCCAGCAATGGGGGAGACAGGGCAATTGAAAAACTGTTTTTT
CASNGGDRAIEKLFF
>TRBV7-2|15|TRBJ2-7|TRBD2
TGTGCCAGCATCCCAGATGGGCGGGGGGTTCGGGAGCAGTACTTC
CASIPDGRGVREQYF
>TRBV7-8|15|TRBJ1-5|TRBD1
TGTGCCAGCAGCTCGTCCCGGGACAGGGATCAGCCCCAGCATTTT
CASSSSRDRDQPQHF
>TRBV5-4|13|TRBJ2-7|-
TGTGCCAGCAGCTCCGGGATTCCCCACGAGCAGTACTTC
CASSSGIPHEQYF
>TRBV19|15|TRBJ2-3|-
TGTGCCAGCGCGCCAGGGCAGGGTGCCACAGATACGCAGTATTTT
CASAPGQGATDTQYF
>TRBV7-7|13|TRBJ2-7|-
TGTGCCAGCAGCTTTGGTAGGGGCGACGAGCAGTACTTC
CASSFGRGDEQYF